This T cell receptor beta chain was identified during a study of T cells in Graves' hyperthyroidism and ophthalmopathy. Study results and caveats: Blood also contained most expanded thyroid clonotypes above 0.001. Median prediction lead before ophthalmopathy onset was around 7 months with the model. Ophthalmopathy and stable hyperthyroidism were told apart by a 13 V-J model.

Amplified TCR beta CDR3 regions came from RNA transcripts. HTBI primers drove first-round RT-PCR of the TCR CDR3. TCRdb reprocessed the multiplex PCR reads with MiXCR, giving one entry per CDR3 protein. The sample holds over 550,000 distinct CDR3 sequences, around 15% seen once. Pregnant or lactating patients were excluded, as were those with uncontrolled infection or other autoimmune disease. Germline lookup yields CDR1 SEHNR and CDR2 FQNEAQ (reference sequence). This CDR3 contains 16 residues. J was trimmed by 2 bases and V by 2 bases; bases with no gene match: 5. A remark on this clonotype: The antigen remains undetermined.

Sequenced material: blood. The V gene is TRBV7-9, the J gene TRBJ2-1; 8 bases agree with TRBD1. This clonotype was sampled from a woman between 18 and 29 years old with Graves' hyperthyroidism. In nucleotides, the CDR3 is TGTGCCAGCAGCTTATGGGGGGACAGGCCCTACAATGAGCAGTTCTTC. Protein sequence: CASSLWGDRPYNEQFF.